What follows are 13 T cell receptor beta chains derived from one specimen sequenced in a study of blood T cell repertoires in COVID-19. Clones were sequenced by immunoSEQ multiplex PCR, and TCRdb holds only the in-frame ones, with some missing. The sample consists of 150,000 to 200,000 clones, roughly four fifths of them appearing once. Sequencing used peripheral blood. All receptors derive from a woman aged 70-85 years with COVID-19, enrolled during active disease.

CDR3 in amino acids: CASSLLGAPTTEAFF. In DNA form, the CDR3 reads TGTGCCAGCAGTTTATTAGGGGCGCCTACCACTGAAGCTTTCTTT. V is TRBV28 and J is TRBJ1-1; D perhaps matches TRBD1 (5 bases). V was cut by 1 base and J by 4 bases, with 13 bases left in between. The germline CDR1 and CDR2 sequences are MDHEN and SYDVKM. This CDR3 region has 15 residues. The full variable domain, in which reference TRBV28 and TRBJ1-1 provide the parts outside the CDR3, is DVKVTQSSRYLVKRTGEKVFLECVQDMDHENMFWYRQDPGLGLRLIYFSYDVKMKEKGDIPEGYSVSREKKERFSLILESASTNQTSMYLCASSLLGAPTTEAFFGQGTRLTVV.

The CDR3 DNA reads TGTGCCAGCAGCTTGGCCGTCGGGAGCGGGACCCAAGAGACCCAGTACTTC. Translated: CASSLAVGSGTQETQYF. The chain uses TRBV5-5 and TRBJ2-5, with TRBD2 matching over 7 bases. The CDR3 runs to 17 residues. The J segment lost 1 base and the V segment lost 0 bases, leaving 9 bases of the junction unmatched. The V gene's germline CDR1 is SGHKS and CDR2 YYEKEE (reference sequence).

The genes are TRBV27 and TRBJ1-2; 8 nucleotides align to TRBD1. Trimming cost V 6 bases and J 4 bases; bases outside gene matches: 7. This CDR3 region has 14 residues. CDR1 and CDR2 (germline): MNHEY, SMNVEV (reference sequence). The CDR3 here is CASRSGGRVYGYTF. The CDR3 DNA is TGTGCCAGCAGATCAGGGGGCAGGGTCTATGGCTACACCTTC.

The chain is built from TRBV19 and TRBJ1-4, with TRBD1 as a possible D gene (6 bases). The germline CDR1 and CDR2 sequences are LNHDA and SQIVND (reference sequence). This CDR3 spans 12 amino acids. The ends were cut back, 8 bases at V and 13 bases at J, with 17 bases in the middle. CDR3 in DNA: TGTGCCAGTCACCGGTCGGGGGGCGGACTGTTTTTT. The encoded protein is CASHRSGGGLFF.

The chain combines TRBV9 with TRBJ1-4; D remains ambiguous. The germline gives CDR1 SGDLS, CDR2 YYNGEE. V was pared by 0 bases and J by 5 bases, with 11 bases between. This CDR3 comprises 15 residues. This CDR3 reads CASSVGLLTNEKLFF. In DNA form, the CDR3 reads TGTGCCAGCAGCGTAGGACTACTGACAAATGAAAAACTGTTTTTT.

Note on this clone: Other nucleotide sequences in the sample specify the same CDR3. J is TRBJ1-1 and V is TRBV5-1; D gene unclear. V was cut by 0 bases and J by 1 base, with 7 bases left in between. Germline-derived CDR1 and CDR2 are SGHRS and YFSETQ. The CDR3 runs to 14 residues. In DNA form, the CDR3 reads TGCGCCAGCAGCTTGGTCCCAGGGAACACTGAAGCTTTCTTT. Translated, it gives CASSLVPGNTEAFF.

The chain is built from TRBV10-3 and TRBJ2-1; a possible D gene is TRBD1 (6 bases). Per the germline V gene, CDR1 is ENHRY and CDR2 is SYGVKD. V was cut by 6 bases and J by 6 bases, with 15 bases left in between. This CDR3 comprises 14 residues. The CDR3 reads CAIRPGTYGNEQFF. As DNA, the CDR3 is TGTGCCATCAGGCCCGGGACATATGGCAATGAGCAGTTCTTC.

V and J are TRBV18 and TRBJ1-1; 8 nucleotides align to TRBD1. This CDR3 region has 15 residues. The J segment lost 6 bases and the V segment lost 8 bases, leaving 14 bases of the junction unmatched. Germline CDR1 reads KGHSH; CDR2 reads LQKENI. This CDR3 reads CASAVGQGRLAEAFF. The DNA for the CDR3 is TGTGCCAGCGCCGTTGGACAGGGTCGGTTGGCTGAAGCTTTCTTT.

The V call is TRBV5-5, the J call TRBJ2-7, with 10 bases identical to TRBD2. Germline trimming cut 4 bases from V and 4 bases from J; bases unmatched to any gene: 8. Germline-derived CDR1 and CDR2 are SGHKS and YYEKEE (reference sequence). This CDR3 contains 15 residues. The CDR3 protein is CASSRERTSGYEQYF. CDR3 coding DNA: TGTGCCAGCAGCCGGGAAAGGACTAGCGGATACGAGCAGTACTTC.

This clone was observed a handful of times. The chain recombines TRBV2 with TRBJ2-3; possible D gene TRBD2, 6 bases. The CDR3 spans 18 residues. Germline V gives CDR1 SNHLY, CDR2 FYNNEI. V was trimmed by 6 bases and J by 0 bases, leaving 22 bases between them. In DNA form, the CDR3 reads TGTGCCAGCAGAAAACGGTTGAGGGGAGGAATAAGCACAGATACGCAGTATTTT. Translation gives CASRKRLRGGISTDTQYF. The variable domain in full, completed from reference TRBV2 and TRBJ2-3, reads EPEVTQTPSHQVTQMGQEVILRCVPISNHLYFYWYRQILGQKVEFLVSFYNNEISEKSEIFDDQFSVERPDGSNFTLKIRSTKLEDSAMYFCASRKRLRGGISTDTQYFGPGTRLTVL.

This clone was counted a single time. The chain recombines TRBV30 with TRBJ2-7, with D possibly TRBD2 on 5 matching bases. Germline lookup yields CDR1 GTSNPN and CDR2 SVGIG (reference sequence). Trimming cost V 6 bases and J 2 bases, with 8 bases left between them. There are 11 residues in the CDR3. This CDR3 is CACTRAYEQYF. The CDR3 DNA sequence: TGTGCCTGTACGAGGGCCTACGAGCAGTACTTC. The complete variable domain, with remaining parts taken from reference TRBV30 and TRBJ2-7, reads SQTIHQWPATLVQPVGSPLSLECTVEGTSNPNLYWYRQAAGRGLQLLFYSVGIGQISSEVPQNLSASRPQDRQFILSSKKLLLSDSGFYLCACTRAYEQYFGPGTRLTVT.

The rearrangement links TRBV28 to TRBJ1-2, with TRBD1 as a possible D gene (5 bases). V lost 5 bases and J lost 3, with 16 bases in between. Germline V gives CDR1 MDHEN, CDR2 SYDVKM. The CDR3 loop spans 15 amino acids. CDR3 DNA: TGTGCCAGCAGTCGCGATAGCTTAGGGGACTATGGCTACACCTTC. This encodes CASSRDSLGDYGYTF.

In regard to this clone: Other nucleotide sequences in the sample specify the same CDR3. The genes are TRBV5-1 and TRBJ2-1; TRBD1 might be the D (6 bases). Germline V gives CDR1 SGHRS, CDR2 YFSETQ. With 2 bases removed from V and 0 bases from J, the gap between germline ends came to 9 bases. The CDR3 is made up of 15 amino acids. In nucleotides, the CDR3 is TGCGCCAGCAGCTTAAGGGGGAGCTCCTACAATGAGCAGTTCTTC. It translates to CASSLRGSSYNEQFF.